Following are 21 T cell receptor beta chains from one sample sequenced in a study of blood T cell repertoires in COVID-19. The protocol was immunoSEQ multiplex PCR, while the TCRdb copy is restricted to in-frame clones and leaves out a portion. The sample comprises roughly 140,000 clones, more than 65% of which are singletons, and roughly 7.2% rests with the top ten. Sequencing input: peripheral blood. These receptors were obtained from a woman between 45 and 60 years old in a cohort sampled during active or convalescent COVID-19.

This chain uses TRBV7-9 with TRBJ2-1, with 7 bases that match TRBD1. This CDR3 is 16 amino acids long. Trimming cost V 0 bases and J 4 bases; bases outside gene matches: 6. Germline CDR1 and CDR2: SEHNR and FQNEAQ (reference sequence). The CDR3 DNA reads as TGTGCCAGCAGCTTAGCCGGGACAGAACCATACAATGAGCAGTTCTTC. Translation: CASSLAGTEPYNEQFF.

This clone has just one count. This sequence joins TRBV6-5 and TRBJ2-7, with a tentative D call TRBD2 (7 bases). The length of the CDR3 is 13 residues. V lost 8 bases to trimming and J lost 3 bases, with 14 bases between them. Germline V gene data show CDR1 as MNHEY and CDR2 as SVGAGI. CDR3 sequence (DNA): TGTGCCAGCGGGGGGGCAGGGGACTACGAGCAGTACTTC. Amino acid sequence: CASGGAGDYEQYF.

With regard to this clone: At one end the junction does not follow the germline gene, possibly because of a read error. V is TRBV19 and J is TRBJ2-7; possibly TRBD1 for D (6 bases). Germline V gene lookup returns CDR1 LNHDA and CDR2 SQIVND (reference sequence). The CDR3 consists of 13 residues. CDR3 protein: CASADSQVYAQYF. The CDR3 nucleotides read TGTGCCAGTGCGGACAGTCAAGTCTACGCGCAGTACTTC.

CDR3 nucleotides: TGTGCCAGCAGCCAAGAGCATAGCGGCTCCTACGAGCAGTACTTC. Its protein is CASSQEHSGSYEQYF. The chain employs TRBV4-2 and TRBJ2-7; a possible D gene is TRBD2 (6 bases). CDR3 length: 15 amino acids. The V gene's germline CDR1 is LGHNA and CDR2 YNFKEQ. Between the trimmed V and J ends, which lost 0 bases and 0 bases, there was a span of 9 bases.

The J gene is TRBJ2-1, the V gene TRBV11-2; 8 positions match TRBD2. The germline V gene has CDR1 SGHAT and CDR2 FQNNGV. The V and J ends lost 0 bases and 5 bases, in that order; junction bases with no gene match: 9. CDR3 size: 17 residues. The CDR3 nucleotides are TGTGCCAGCAGCTTAGATATCGGACTAGCCTTCCACAATGAGCAGTTCTTC. Encoded protein: CASSLDIGLAFHNEQFF.

The chain carries TRBV7-9 and TRBJ2-3; 14 nucleotides match TRBD2. CDR3 size: 18 residues. The germline CDR1 and CDR2 sequences are SEHNR and FQNEAQ (reference sequence). J gave up 1 base and V 4 bases, and 7 bases lay outside the gene matches. The CDR3 DNA reads as TGTGCCAGCAGCTCAAGACTAGCGGGGGGGCGTGGCACAGATACGCAGTATTTT. Translating gives CASSSRLAGGRGTDTQYF.

This chain connects TRBV3-1 (or the pseudogene TRBV3-2) to TRBJ1-4, with TRBD1 identical over 7 bases. Per the germline V gene, CDR1 is LGHDT and CDR2 is YNNKEL (reference sequence). After removal of 1 base from V and 8 bases from J, the junction contained 7 bases not matched to a gene. The CDR3 length is 15 residues. The CDR3 spells CASSQVSGGKEKLFF. The CDR3 DNA follows: TGTGCCAGCAGCCAAGTGTCAGGGGGAAAAGAAAAACTGTTTTTT.

A remark on this clone: This CDR3 is also generated by other DNA sequences in the sample. This chain uses TRBV7-3 with TRBJ1-3; D might be TRBD1 (6 bases). The germline V gene encodes CDR1 SGHTA and CDR2 FQGTGA. The CDR3 runs 15 residues. With 0 bases removed from V and 1 base from J, the gap between germline ends came to 7 bases. The CDR3 DNA reads as TGTGCCAGCAGCTTAACAGGGGGTTCTGGAAACACCATATATTTT. Encoded protein: CASSLTGGSGNTIYF.

The V and J genes are TRBV6-6 and TRBJ2-7; D remains unclear. Germline-derived CDR1 and CDR2 are MNHNY and SVGAGI (reference sequence). This CDR3 is 13 amino acids long. V shed 0 bases and J shed 3 bases, with 6 bases lying between them. CDR3 residues: CASSYSIYYEQYF. The CDR3 DNA is TGTGCCAGCAGTTACTCGATCTACTACGAGCAGTACTTC.

This chain joins TRBV9 and TRBJ1-2, with 7 nucleotides matching TRBD1. The CDR3 runs to 14 residues. Germline assignment: CDR1 SGDLS and CDR2 YYNGEE. Unmatched junction bases numbered 3, after V lost 0 bases and J lost 4 bases. The DNA for the CDR3 is TGTGCCAGCAGCGTAGCTTACAGGGGCTATGGCTACACCTTC. Translation: CASSVAYRGYGYTF.

This clone was seen only a few times. The chain couples TRBV19 to TRBJ1-5; 9 bases line up with TRBD1. CDR3 length equals 14 residues. V shed 7 bases, J shed 6 bases, and the junction held 7 bases outside the gene matches. CDR1 and CDR2 (germline): LNHDA, SQIVND (reference sequence). Written as DNA, the CDR3 is TGTGCCAGTACCCCCTCGACAGGGGGTCAGCCCCAGCATTTT. As protein: CASTPSTGGQPQHF.

CDR3 bases: TGTGCCAGCAGTTACTCAACCGGGATCATATCTTACAATGAGCAGTTCTTC. Its protein is CASSYSTGIISYNEQFF. The chain recombines TRBV6-2 or TRBV6-3 with TRBJ2-1; D perhaps matches TRBD2 (5 bases). CDR3 length equals 17 residues. V lost 0 bases, J lost 4 bases, and 16 bases lay in between. The germline gives CDR1 MNHEY, CDR2 SVGEGT.

The rearrangement links TRBV18 to TRBJ1-1; TRBD1 might be the D (6 bases). V was trimmed by 8 bases and J by 0 bases, leaving 10 bases between them. The germline V gene encodes CDR1 KGHSH and CDR2 LQKENI. The CDR3 is made up of 13 amino acids. The CDR3 coding sequence is TGTGCCAGCCGGACAGATTTGAACACTGAAGCTTTCTTT. Amino acids: CASRTDLNTEAFF.

The gene calls are TRBV5-1 and TRBJ2-2; TRBD1 might be the D (6 bases). Germline V lookup: CDR1 SGHRS, CDR2 YFSETQ. Trimming shortened V by 4 bases and J by 3 bases, and 13 bases separated the two germline ends. There are 15 residues in the CDR3. The CDR3 DNA follows: TGCGCCAGCAGCAGTCAGGGGTATCACACCGGGGAGCTGTTTTTT. This gives the protein CASSSQGYHTGELFF.

The gene calls are TRBV4-1 and TRBJ2-2; D remains unclear. CDR1 and CDR2 (germline): MGHRA, YSYEKL. V lost 1 base, J lost 2 bases, and 8 bases lay in between. This CDR3 spans 15 amino acids. CDR3 loop: CASSQATVNTGELFF. The CDR3 DNA reads as TGCGCCAGCAGCCAAGCAACAGTTAACACCGGGGAGCTGTTTTTT.

This clone came up a few times. The genes are TRBV4-1 and TRBJ2-7, with D perhaps TRBD1 (5 bases). Germline V gene sequence: CDR1 MGHRA, CDR2 YSYEKL. The CDR3 spans 14 residues. The V and J ends lost 3 bases and 4 bases respectively, with 13 bases between them. The CDR3 DNA reads TGCGCCAGCAGCCACCCATTTCAGGGTTACGAGCAGTACTTC. Protein sequence: CASSHPFQGYEQYF.

The chain carries TRBV10-3 and TRBJ2-3; 7 bases are shared with TRBD2. This CDR3 region has 14 residues. Germline-derived CDR1 and CDR2 are ENHRY and SYGVKD. Germline trimming cut 2 bases from V and 2 bases from J; bases unmatched to any gene: 1. The CDR3 DNA follows: TGTGCCATCAGTGAGCGGGGGGACACAGATACGCAGTATTTT. Amino acid sequence: CAISERGDTDTQYF.

This clone turned up a few times. This chain uses TRBV6-2 or TRBV6-3 with TRBJ2-3; D perhaps matches TRBD1 (7 bases). This CDR3 is 16 amino acids long. Trimming left V 5 bases short and J 4 bases short, with 19 bases between. Germline lookup yields CDR1 MNHEY and CDR2 SVGEGT. CDR3: CASSPEGGRGADTQYF. In DNA, the CDR3 is TGTGCCAGCAGTCCCGAGGGAGGCAGGGGGGCAGATACGCAGTATTTT.

The rearrangement links TRBV7-8 to TRBJ1-2; TRBD1 aligns across 7 bases. V was pared by 5 bases and J by 4 bases, with 7 bases of the junction left unmatched. This CDR3 comprises 14 residues. The germline gives CDR1 SGHVS, CDR2 FQNEAQ. The CDR3, as DNA: TGTGCCAGCAGCGCCGAGGGGGCACCCTATGGCTACACCTTC. Translated, it gives CASSAEGAPYGYTF.

The V gene is TRBV4-3, the J gene TRBJ2-7; unclear D gene. Germline V gives CDR1 LGHNA, CDR2 YSLEER. V shed 4 bases and J shed 6 bases, with 13 bases lying between them. This CDR3 has 13 amino acids. CDR3 amino acids: CASSRDLGLEQYF. The CDR3, as DNA: TGCGCCAGCAGCCGAGACCTGGGCCTCGAGCAGTACTTC.

This chain uses TRBV2 with TRBJ2-7; TRBD1 matches at 7 bases. This CDR3 comprises 14 residues. Germline trimming cut 6 bases from V and 7 bases from J; bases unmatched to any gene: 12. CDR1 is SNHLY and CDR2 is FYNNEI in the germline V gene. CDR3 in amino acids: CASRSTGVLGEQYF. The CDR3 DNA follows: TGTGCCAGCAGGTCAACAGGGGTTCTTGGAGAGCAGTACTTC.